This is a list of T cell receptor beta chains from one sample in a study of identical twins. MiXCR, applied by TCRdb to the 5' RACE reads, yields one record per CDR3 protein. The sample yields 1.5 million to 2 million distinct CDR3 sequences, around 29% seen once. The sequenced sample was cord blood. Receptors were obtained from a newborn girl in good health. Both conserved end residues are part of each CDR3.

v_call	j_call	cdr3_aa
TRBV13	TRBJ2-5	CASSSPGLAFETQYF
TRBV20-1	NA	CSARDGATGAHEQYF
TRBV2	TRBJ1-4	CASRDRHATTNEKLFF
TRBV3-1	NA	CASSNGDEQYF
TRBV6-6	TRBJ1-6	CASSWDREVSPLHF
TRBV5-1	TRBJ2-1	CASSVGWDEQFF
TRBV12-3/TRBV12-4	TRBJ2-7	CASSLKGRGPYEQYF
TRBV6-5	TRBJ1-6	CASSYSGQGGNNSPPHF
TRBV30	TRBJ1-1	CAWRTYRGLNTEAFF
TRBV28	TRBJ1-2	CASSSPPYSYGYTF
TRBV6-9	TRBJ2-5	CASSDQGGNINEQYF